This TCR beta chain was retrieved from a study of Graves' ophthalmopathy and Graves' hyperthyroidism. V gave up 3 bases and J gave up 3 bases, with 6 bases separating them. CDR1 is SEHNR and CDR2 is FQNEAQ in the germline V gene (reference sequence). CDR3 length: 12 amino acids. Turning to this clonotype: Without the conserved terminal phenylalanine or tryptophan, this CDR3 likely stems from a read error.

For repertoire sequencing, the TCR beta CDR3 regions were amplified from RNA transcripts. First-round RT-PCR used HTBI primers; second-round multiplex PCR followed. Each CDR3 protein is one row after TCRdb ran MiXCR on the multiplex PCR reads. Of some 1.1 million distinct CDR3 sequences detected, about 40% appear once; the ten largest clones hold roughly 11%. The chain combines TRBV7-9 with TRBJ2-7; D perhaps matches TRBD2 (5 bases). This clonotype was obtained from an adult man with Graves' hyperthyroidism. The source material was peripheral blood or thyroid tissue (not recorded which). The CDR3 region has the DNA TGTGCCAGCAGCTTTCGGGGCTACGAGCAGTACTCC. As protein: CASSFRGYEQYS.